Shown below are 25 T cell receptor beta chains from a single sample sequenced in a study of T cell responses to AZD1222 COVID-19 vaccine (dated by TCRdb to the early 2020s). Preparation of the library involved the immunoSEQ multiplex PCR assay. Not all clones reach the TCRdb copy of this immuneACCESS table, which keeps in-frame sequences only. Checked studies attribute under half of the gap to unresolved V genes and leave the rest unexplained. For this sample the table gives approximately 43,000 clones, of which around 88% were detected only once. The ten largest account for just under 25% of the sample. Reading the label with the study, this specimen's time point is: about 28 days (+/-7) after the second vaccine dose. The sequencing here drew on peripheral blood, taken 28 days after the second AZD1222 dose. Receptor source: an adult who received the AZD1222 COVID-19 vaccine.

The V gene is TRBV5-5, the J gene TRBJ2-7, with a tentative D call TRBD1 (6 bases). The CDR3 runs to 12 residues. V gave up 3 bases and J gave up 6 bases, with 10 bases separating them. Germline-derived CDR1 and CDR2 are SGHKS and YYEKEE (reference sequence). As DNA, the CDR3 is TGTGCCAGCAGCTATCAGGGGTCCGAGCAGTACTTC. Protein product: CASSYQGSEQYF. Full variable domain (remainder filled in from reference TRBV5-5 and TRBJ2-7): DAGVTQSPTHLIKTRGQQVTLRCSPISGHKSVSWYQQVLGQGPQFIFQYYEKEERGRGNFPDRFSARQFPNYSSELNVNALLLGDSALYLCASSYQGSEQYFGPGTRLTVT.

The rearrangement uses TRBV27 and TRBJ1-6; D not certain. Germline-derived CDR1 and CDR2 are MNHEY and SMNVEV (reference sequence). The CDR3 spans 14 residues. The germline V and J ends were trimmed by 7 bases and 5 bases, with 12 bases remaining between them. For the CDR3, the DNA is TGTGCCAGCAAGGGCGCTTCGCATAATTCACCCCTCCACTTT. Protein sequence: CASKGASHNSPLHF.

V gene TRBV9 combines with J gene TRBJ2-2, with 8 bases identical to TRBD1. This CDR3 is 16 amino acids long. V dropped 3 bases and J dropped 0; count of bases not matched to a gene: 4. Germline V gene sequence: CDR1 SGDLS, CDR2 YYNGEE. The CDR3 region is CASSDQQGANTGELFF. CDR3 coding DNA: TGTGCCAGCAGCGACCAACAGGGGGCGAACACCGGGGAGCTGTTTTTT.

This clone was counted between two and nine times. This rearrangement joins TRBV30 to TRBJ1-4; 7 nucleotides agree with TRBD1. Germline V CDR1 and CDR2: GTSNPN, SVGIG (reference sequence). The CDR3 is 14 amino acids. The trim removed 1 base at V and 8 bases at J, leaving 7 bases unmatched. CDR3 sequence reads: CAWSETGVGEKLFF. CDR3 in DNA: TGTGCCTGGAGTGAAACAGGGGTCGGAGAAAAACTGTTTTTT.

This clone came up once. The chain links TRBV27 to TRBJ2-7; D is uncertain. Germline V gene data show CDR1 as MNHEY and CDR2 as SMNVEV (reference sequence). Trimming removed 0 bases at V and 8 bases at J, with 11 bases between. The CDR3 is 13 amino acids. This CDR3 is CASSLSPVVQQYF. CDR3 nucleotides: TGTGCCAGCAGTTTATCCCCAGTAGTCCAGCAGTACTTC.

This clone appeared once. This rearrangement joins TRBV5-1 to TRBJ1-2, with no clear D. The CDR3 runs 16 residues. Germline CDR1 and CDR2: SGHRS and YFSETQ. Trimming took 3 bases from V and 3 from J, leaving 18 bases between them. The CDR3 loop is CASSSSGSQLDYGYTF. As DNA, the CDR3 is TGCGCCAGCAGCTCCTCCGGGTCCCAATTAGACTATGGCTACACCTTC.

In nucleotides, the CDR3 is TGTGCCAGCAGCTTAAGCGTTCACTACGAGCAGTACTTC. Translating it yields CASSLSVHYEQYF. The genes are TRBV7-2 and TRBJ2-7; no definite D call. The germline V gene encodes CDR1 SGHTA and CDR2 FQGNSA. CDR3 size: 13 residues. Trimming took off 2 bases at V and 3 bases at J, with 8 bases between the two ends. The whole variable domain, remainder taken from reference TRBV7-2 and TRBJ2-7, is GAGVSQSPSNKVTEKGKDVELRCDPISGHTALYWYRQSLGQGLEFLIYFQGNSAPDKSGLPSDRFSAERTGGSVSTLTIQRTQQEDSAVYLCASSLSVHYEQYFGPGTRLTVT.

This clone showed up just a few times. V and J are TRBV2 and TRBJ1-1; possibly TRBD1 for D (5 bases). The germline V and J ends were trimmed by 0 bases and 13 bases, with 18 bases remaining between them. The CDR3 spans 14 residues. CDR1 is SNHLY and CDR2 is FYNNEI in the germline V gene. As DNA, the CDR3 is TGTGCCAGCAGTGAAGCAGGAGGGCCCGGGAGGGGTTTCTTT. It encodes CASSEAGGPGRGFF. Looking up the rest from reference TRBV2 and TRBJ1-1 gives the full variable domain: EPEVTQTPSHQVTQMGQEVILRCVPISNHLYFYWYRQILGQKVEFLVSFYNNEISEKSEIFDDQFSVERPDGSNFTLKIRSTKLEDSAMYFCASSEAGGPGRGFFGQGTRLTVV.

The J gene is TRBJ2-1, the V gene TRBV5-4, with D possibly matching TRBD1 (6 bases). V lost 3 bases and J lost 8, with 18 bases in between. CDR1 SGHNT and CDR2 YYREEE come from the germline V gene (reference sequence). CDR3 length equals 15 residues. The CDR3: CASSSAEQGRDEQFF. DNA of the CDR3: TGTGCCAGCAGCTCGGCCGAACAGGGTCGGGATGAGCAGTTCTTC.

The chain uses TRBV2 and TRBJ2-3, with D possibly TRBD2 on 6 matching bases. Trimming shortened V by 3 bases and J by 0 bases, and 10 bases separated the two germline ends. In germline, CDR1 is SNHLY, CDR2 FYNNEI. The CDR3 loop spans 15 amino acids. In nucleotides, the CDR3 is TGTGCCAGCAGTGACGCGGGATATAGCACAGATACGCAGTATTTT. As protein: CASSDAGYSTDTQYF.

This clone has a handful of counts. V usage is TRBV10-3 and J usage is TRBJ1-2; D is uncertain. The CDR3 totals 14 residues. Germline CDR1 reads ENHRY; CDR2 reads SYGVKD. Trimming took 3 bases from V and 4 from J, leaving 12 bases between them. The CDR3 loop reads CAISDRTPSYGYTF. The DNA of the CDR3 is TGTGCCATCAGTGACAGAACTCCTTCCTATGGCTACACCTTC.

This chain uses TRBV3-1 (or the pseudogene TRBV3-2) with TRBJ1-2; the match to TRBD1 covers 7 bases. V was pared by 4 bases and J by 5 bases, with 1 base of the junction left unmatched. The CDR3 is made up of 12 amino acids. The V gene's germline CDR1 is LGHDT and CDR2 YNNKEL (reference sequence). The CDR3 sequence is CASSPQGYGYTF. CDR3 bases: TGTGCCAGCAGCCCACAGGGGTATGGCTACACCTTC.

The chain uses TRBV19 and TRBJ2-3; TRBD2 matches at 10 bases. Trimming took 4 bases from V and 1 from J; bases not matched to a gene: 2. Germline V gene data show CDR1 as LNHDA and CDR2 as SQIVND (reference sequence). CDR3 length: 15 residues. CDR3 sequence reads: CASSTLAGGTDTQYF. The CDR3 bases are TGTGCCAGTAGTACCCTAGCGGGGGGCACAGATACGCAGTATTTT. Drawing the rest from reference TRBV19 and TRBJ2-3, the complete variable domain is DGGITQSPKYLFRKEGQNVTLSCEQNLNHDAMYWYRQDPGQGLRLIYYSQIVNDFQKGDIAEGYSVSREKKESFPLTVTSAQKNPTAFYLCASSTLAGGTDTQYFGPGTRLTVL.

The chain has TRBV7-8 and TRBJ2-7; D is perhaps TRBD2 (5 bases). Germline V gene sequence: CDR1 SGHVS, CDR2 FQNEAQ. Between the trimmed V and J ends, which lost 5 bases and 0 bases, there was a span of 20 bases. The CDR3 spans 17 residues. This CDR3 reads CASSRSGGLTLSYEQYF. DNA for the CDR3: TGTGCCAGCAGCCGATCCGGCGGGCTGACGCTCTCCTACGAGCAGTACTTC.

The rearrangement joins TRBV25-1 to TRBJ1-1; no clear D. Germline V gene lookup returns CDR1 MGHDK and CDR2 SYGVNS. Trimming took 3 bases from V and 4 from J, leaving 15 bases between them. The CDR3 length is 15 residues. DNA of the CDR3: TGTGCCAGCAGTGAGCTAGGGCAACAGAGCACTGAAGCTTTCTTT. This sequence encodes CASSELGQQSTEAFF.

This sequence joins TRBV24-1 and TRBJ1-4; tentatively, D is TRBD1 (5 bases). The CDR3 is made up of 17 amino acids. CDR1 and CDR2 from the germline V gene are KGHDR and SFDVKD. V lost 1 base and J lost 1, with 12 bases in between. This CDR3 reads CATSDLAGWGTNEKLFF. The CDR3 region has the DNA TGTGCCACCAGTGATTTAGCAGGGTGGGGAACTAATGAAAAACTGTTTTTT.

The chain carries TRBV27 and TRBJ1-6; a possible D gene is TRBD1 (5 bases). V shed 8 bases and J shed 1 base, with 12 bases lying between them. The CDR3 runs to 15 residues. Germline CDR1 MNHEY, CDR2 SMNVEV (reference sequence). CDR3 protein: CASRYGGSYNSPLHF. CDR3 bases: TGTGCCAGCCGCTACGGGGGGTCCTATAATTCACCCCTCCACTTT.

The chain is built from TRBV29-1 and TRBJ1-1; 8 bases are shared with TRBD1. The V gene end was trimmed by 7 bases and the J gene end by 5 bases; junction bases not matched to a gene: 12. The CDR3 consists of 14 residues. Per the germline V gene, CDR1 is SQVTM and CDR2 is ANQGSEA. DNA of the CDR3: TGCAGCGCCTCGGGGCAGGGGGCGTGGACTGAAGCTTTCTTT. Translated, it gives CSASGQGAWTEAFF.

The rearrangement joins TRBV27 to TRBJ2-7, with a possible D match to TRBD2 (6 bases). The germline V gene has CDR1 MNHEY and CDR2 SMNVEV (reference sequence). The CDR3 totals 17 residues. Trimming shortened V by 1 base and J by 9 bases, and 25 bases separated the two germline ends. CDR3 loop: CASSLLIPAGTPSRQYF. The CDR3 region has the DNA TGTGCCAGCAGTTTATTAATCCCAGCGGGTACCCCTTCGCGGCAGTACTTC.

V gene TRBV7-6 combines with J gene TRBJ2-3, with a weak D call TRBD1 (6 bases). The CDR3 covers 16 residues. Germline CDR1 and CDR2: SGHVS and FNYEAQ. V lost 5 bases and J 4 bases, leaving 19 bases between the germline ends. For the CDR3, the DNA is TGTGCCAGCAGCCCTAAGACAGGCGAGGGAGCAGATACGCAGTATTTT. It is translated as CASSPKTGEGADTQYF.

The V gene is TRBV5-1, the J gene TRBJ1-6; perhaps TRBD1 as D (5 bases). Per the germline V gene, CDR1 is SGHRS and CDR2 is YFSETQ. V shed 3 bases and J shed 5 bases, with 15 bases lying between them. The CDR3 totals 16 residues. CDR3: CASSSQGVGNNSPLHF. In nucleotides, the CDR3 is TGCGCCAGCAGCTCCCAGGGAGTAGGAAATAATTCACCCCTCCACTTT.

The CDR3 here is CASSPEGLGLTLGYEQYF. CDR3 in DNA: TGCGCCAGCAGCCCCGAGGGACTAGGGCTCACGTTAGGCTACGAGCAGTACTTC. V is TRBV5-1 and J is TRBJ2-7, with 8 bases matching TRBD2. Germline assignment: CDR1 SGHRS and CDR2 YFSETQ. V was pared by 4 bases and J by 3 bases, with 18 bases of the junction left unmatched. The CDR3 is made up of 18 amino acids.

This clone came up a few times. The genes are TRBV30 and TRBJ1-6; D ambiguous. The CDR3 totals 14 residues. The germline V and J ends were trimmed by 2 bases and 9 bases, with 14 bases remaining between them. CDR1 is GTSNPN and CDR2 is SVGIG in the germline V gene (reference sequence). CDR3 region: CAWSKLSRGSPLHF. The DNA of the CDR3 is TGTGCCTGGAGTAAGCTTTCCCGGGGTTCACCCCTCCACTTT.

The rearrangement joins TRBV14 to TRBJ1-1; D remains ambiguous. Germline loops: CDR1 SGHDN, CDR2 FVKESK. Trimming removed 1 base from V and 10 bases from J, with 34 bases in between. This CDR3 has 20 amino acids. CDR3 residues: CASSQAEGFPTFSGGSVAFF. The CDR3 region has the DNA TGTGCCAGCAGCCAAGCCGAAGGGTTTCCAACATTCTCAGGAGGGTCGGTAGCTTTCTTT.

This chain uses TRBV3-1 (or the pseudogene TRBV3-2) with TRBJ2-5; D not resolved. The CDR3 totals 13 residues. The V end lost 6 bases, the J end lost 4 bases, and 12 bases lay between the germline ends. Germline V gene data show CDR1 as LGHDT and CDR2 as YNNKEL (reference sequence). The CDR3: CASRALVGETQYF. CDR3 nucleotides: TGTGCCAGCAGGGCCTTGGTGGGAGAGACCCAGTACTTC.